The clone carrying this T cell receptor (beta chain) has just a few counts. This entry is derived from a study of response to subunit inactivated influenza vaccine. TCRdb re-derived calls from the RT-PCR reads in MiXCR, one entry per CDR3 protein. This table holds roughly 620,000 distinct CDR3 sequences, around 11% found once. The germline CDR1 and CDR2 sequences are MNHEY and SVGEGT. With 6 bases removed from V and 3 bases from J, the gap between germline ends came to 15 bases. This CDR3 region has 15 residues. These same records also appear under a second study, on T cells expressing NK-cell markers. From that study: TCR beta libraries carry UMIs added by 5'RACE template switching. Dominant NKG2C+ clonotypes in a handful of donors made up roughly 1.0-7.5% of CD8+ T cells. A handful of donors showed these clonotypes also leading the CD3+CD56-NKG2C+ fraction.

The sample here was PBMCs from blood, taken on the day of vaccination. The sequence came from a man in his fifties or sixties who received an inactivated influenza vaccine. The J gene is TRBJ2-1, the V gene TRBV6-2 or TRBV6-3; D might be TRBD1 (6 bases). Written as DNA, the CDR3 is TGTGCCAGCAGAGATTCACAGGGAAGCTACAATGAGCAGTTCTTC. Its protein product is CASRDSQGSYNEQFF.